A selection of T cell receptor beta chains follows, all from one sample in a study of somatic mutations in cytotoxic T cells in rheumatoid arthritis. Sequencing used immunoSEQ multiplex PCR; TCRdb keeps in-frame clones, though not all of them. Here the sample spans 15,000 to 20,000 clones, over 65% being singletons. Sequencing input: CD8+ T cells sorted from blood. Receptors originate from an adult with rheumatoid arthritis. Both conserved end residues are part of each CDR3. Each record gives: CDR3 protein, V gene.

CASSLSLRNEQYF,TRBV27
CASSVAGGDYEQYF,TRBV9
CASKGGGFNDEQFF,TRBV2
CASIPQGRGEAFF,TRBV2
CASSFPDGVMNTEAFF,TRBV5-1
CASSLMAGGPSYNEQFF,TRBV7-9
CASSQEVSGPDSSYEQYF,TRBV4-1
CASRTGTGELGGNTIYF,TRBV7-6
CAGYTLGYTF,TRBV7-9
CASSWQAGVLYEQYF,TRBV4-1
CASSESWTTNEQFF,TRBV10-1
CASWGGPKGELFF,TRBV30
CASSQGQGAFF,TRBV11-2
CASKRLAGGPDEQFF,TRBV5-4
CASSLRGRSRTEAFF,TRBV7-2
CASSEYRGPVGGELFF,TRBV9
CASSLDWTGLAEAFF,TRBV5-5
CASSLYAGSQPQHF,TRBV27
CASSPTGTSGYYEQYF,TRBV25-1
CASSYPGSTPAEQYF,TRBV6-5
CATSRDQRLVGTQYF,TRBV15
CASSIGGAADTQYF,TRBV19
CASSDGVNTEAFF,TRBV10-1
CSGGRSSYEQYF,TRBV29-1
CASSLTPGGAGVYGYTF,TRBV27
CASSKVGSNNQPQHF,TRBV19
CASSQEKWEQYF,TRBV4-1
CASSLSGPPYNEQFF,TRBV27
CAISESLGTDEQFF,TRBV10-3
CASSRWDSTYEQYF,TRBV7-9
CASTGTPRSTDTQYF,TRBV7-6
CAISEGSGYGYTF,TRBV10-3
CASSPFDGSNQPQHF,TRBV9
CAWRGFANTGELFF,TRBV30
CAWSGQSTGELFF,TRBV30
CASSNRQGSEAFF,TRBV19
CASSGGAGGPNEQFF,TRBV9
CASSPEQLSNTGELFF,TRBV18
CASRRGGQSGELFF,TRBV19
CASSLIGGDVFGYTF,TRBV7-3